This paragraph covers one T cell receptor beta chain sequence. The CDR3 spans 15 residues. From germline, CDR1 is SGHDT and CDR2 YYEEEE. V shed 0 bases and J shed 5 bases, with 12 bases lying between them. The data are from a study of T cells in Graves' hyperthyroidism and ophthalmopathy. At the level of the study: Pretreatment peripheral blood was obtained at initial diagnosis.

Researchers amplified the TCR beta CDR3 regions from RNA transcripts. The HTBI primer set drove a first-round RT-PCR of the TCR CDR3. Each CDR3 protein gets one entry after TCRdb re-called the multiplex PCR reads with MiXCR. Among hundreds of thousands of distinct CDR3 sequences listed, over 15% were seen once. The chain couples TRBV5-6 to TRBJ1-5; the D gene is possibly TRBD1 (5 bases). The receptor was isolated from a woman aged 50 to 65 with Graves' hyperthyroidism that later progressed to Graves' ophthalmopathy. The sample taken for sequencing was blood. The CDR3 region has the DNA TGTGCCAGCAGCTTGGCAGGGCTGGTTGATCAGCCCCAGCATTTT. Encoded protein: CASSLAGLVDQPQHF. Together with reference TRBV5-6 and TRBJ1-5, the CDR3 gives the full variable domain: DAGVTQSPTHLIKTRGQQVTLRCSPKSGHDTVSWYQQALGQGPQFIFQYYEEEERQRGNFPDRFSGHQFPNYSSELNVNALLLGDSALYLCASSLAGLVDQPQHFGDGTRLSIL.